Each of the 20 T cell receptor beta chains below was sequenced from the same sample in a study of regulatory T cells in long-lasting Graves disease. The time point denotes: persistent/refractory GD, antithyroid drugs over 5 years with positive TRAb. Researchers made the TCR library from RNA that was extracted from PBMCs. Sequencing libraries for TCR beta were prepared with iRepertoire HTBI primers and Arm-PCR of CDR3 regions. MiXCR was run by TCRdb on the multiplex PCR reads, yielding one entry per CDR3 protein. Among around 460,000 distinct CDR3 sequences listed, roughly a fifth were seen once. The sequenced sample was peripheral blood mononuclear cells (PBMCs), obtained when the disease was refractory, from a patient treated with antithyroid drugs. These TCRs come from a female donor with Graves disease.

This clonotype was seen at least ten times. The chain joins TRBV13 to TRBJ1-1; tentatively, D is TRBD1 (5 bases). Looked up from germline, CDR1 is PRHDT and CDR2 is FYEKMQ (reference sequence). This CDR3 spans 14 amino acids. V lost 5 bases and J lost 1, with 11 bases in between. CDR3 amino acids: CASSLGRENTEAFF. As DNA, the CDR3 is TGTGCCAGCAGCCTGGGACGGGAGAACACTGAAGCTTTCTTT.

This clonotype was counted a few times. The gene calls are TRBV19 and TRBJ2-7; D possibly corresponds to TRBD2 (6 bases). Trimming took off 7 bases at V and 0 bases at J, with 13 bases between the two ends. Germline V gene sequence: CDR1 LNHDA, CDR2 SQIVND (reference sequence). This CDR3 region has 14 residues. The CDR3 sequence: CASMDVGSSYEQYF. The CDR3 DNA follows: TGTGCCAGTATGGACGTCGGGAGCTCCTACGAGCAGTACTTC.

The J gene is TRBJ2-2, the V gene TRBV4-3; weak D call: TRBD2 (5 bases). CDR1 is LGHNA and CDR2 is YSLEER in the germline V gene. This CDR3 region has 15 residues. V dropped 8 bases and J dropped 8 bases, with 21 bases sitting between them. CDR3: CASRYTHGGTGELFF. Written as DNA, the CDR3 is TGCGCCAGCCGCTACACGCACGGAGGCACAGGGGAGCTGTTTTTT.

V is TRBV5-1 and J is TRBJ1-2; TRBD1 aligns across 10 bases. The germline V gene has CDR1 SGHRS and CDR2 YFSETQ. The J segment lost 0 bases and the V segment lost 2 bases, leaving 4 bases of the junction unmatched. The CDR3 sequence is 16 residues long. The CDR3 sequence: CASSFSGQGANYGYTF. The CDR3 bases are TGCGCCAGCAGCTTTTCCGGACAGGGGGCTAACTATGGCTACACCTTC.

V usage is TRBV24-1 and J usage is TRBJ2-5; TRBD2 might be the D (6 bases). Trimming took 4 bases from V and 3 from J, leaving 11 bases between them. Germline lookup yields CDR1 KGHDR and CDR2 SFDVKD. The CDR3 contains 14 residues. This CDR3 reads CATSEFGGEETQYF. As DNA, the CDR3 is TGTGCCACCAGTGAGTTCGGGGGAGAAGAGACCCAGTACTTC.

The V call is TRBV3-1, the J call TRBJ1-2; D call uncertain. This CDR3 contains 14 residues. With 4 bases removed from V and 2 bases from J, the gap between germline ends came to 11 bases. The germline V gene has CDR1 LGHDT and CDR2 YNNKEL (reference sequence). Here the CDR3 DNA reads TGTGCCAGCAGCCCAACCGACGCGAACTATGGCTACACCTTC. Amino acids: CASSPTDANYGYTF.

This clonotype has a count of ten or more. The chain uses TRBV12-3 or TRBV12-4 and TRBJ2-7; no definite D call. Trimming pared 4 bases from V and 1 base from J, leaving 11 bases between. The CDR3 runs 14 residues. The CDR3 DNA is TGTGCCAGCAGTTCTCACGGAGTATCCTACGAGCAGTACTTC. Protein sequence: CASSSHGVSYEQYF.

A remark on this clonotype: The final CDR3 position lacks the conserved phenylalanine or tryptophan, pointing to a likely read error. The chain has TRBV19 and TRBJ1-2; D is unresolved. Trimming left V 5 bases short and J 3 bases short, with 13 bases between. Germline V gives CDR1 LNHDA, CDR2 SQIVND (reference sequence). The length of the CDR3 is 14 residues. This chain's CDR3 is CASSSSATYYGYTL. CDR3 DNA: TGTGCCAGTAGTTCCAGCGCTACCTACTATGGCTACACCCTC.

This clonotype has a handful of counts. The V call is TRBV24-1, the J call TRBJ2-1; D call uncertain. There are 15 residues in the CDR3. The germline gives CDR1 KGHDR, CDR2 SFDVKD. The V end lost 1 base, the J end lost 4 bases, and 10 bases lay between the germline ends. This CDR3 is CATSDLNGFYNEQFF. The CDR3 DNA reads TGTGCCACCAGTGATTTAAACGGTTTTTACAATGAGCAGTTCTTC.

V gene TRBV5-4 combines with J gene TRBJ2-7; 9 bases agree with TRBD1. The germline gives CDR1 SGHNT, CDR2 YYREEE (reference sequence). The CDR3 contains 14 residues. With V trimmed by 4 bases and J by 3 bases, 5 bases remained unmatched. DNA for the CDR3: TGTGCCAGCAGCGGGGAGACAGGGGGCTACGAGCAGTACTTC. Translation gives CASSGETGGYEQYF.

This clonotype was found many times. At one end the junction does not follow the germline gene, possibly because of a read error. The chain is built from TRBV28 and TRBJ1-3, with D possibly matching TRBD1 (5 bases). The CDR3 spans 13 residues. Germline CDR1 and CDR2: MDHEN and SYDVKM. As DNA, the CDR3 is TGTGCCAGCAGTCTGGGGGGACCTACAATATCGGATTTT. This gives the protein CASSLGGPTISDF.

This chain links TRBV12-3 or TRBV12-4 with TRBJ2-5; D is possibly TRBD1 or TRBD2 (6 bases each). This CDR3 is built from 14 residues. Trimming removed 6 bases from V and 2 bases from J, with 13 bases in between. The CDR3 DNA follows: TGTGCCAGCAGCCCGGGGGCCCTTCAAGAGACCCAGTACTTC. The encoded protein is CASSPGALQETQYF.

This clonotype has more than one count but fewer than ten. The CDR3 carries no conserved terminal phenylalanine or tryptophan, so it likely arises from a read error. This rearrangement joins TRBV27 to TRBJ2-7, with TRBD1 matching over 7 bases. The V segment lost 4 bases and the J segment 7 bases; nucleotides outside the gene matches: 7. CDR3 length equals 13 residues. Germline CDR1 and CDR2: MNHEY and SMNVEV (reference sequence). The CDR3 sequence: CASSSYRGGEQYS. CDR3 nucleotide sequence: TGTGCCAGCAGTTCGTACAGGGGTGGGGAGCAGTACTCC.

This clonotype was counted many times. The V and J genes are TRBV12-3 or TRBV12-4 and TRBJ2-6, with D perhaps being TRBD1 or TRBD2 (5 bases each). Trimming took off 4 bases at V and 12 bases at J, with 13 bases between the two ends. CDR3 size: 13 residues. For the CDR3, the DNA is TGTGCCAGCAGTTCCGGGACGGGGCGCGTCCTGACTTTC. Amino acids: CASSSGTGRVLTF.

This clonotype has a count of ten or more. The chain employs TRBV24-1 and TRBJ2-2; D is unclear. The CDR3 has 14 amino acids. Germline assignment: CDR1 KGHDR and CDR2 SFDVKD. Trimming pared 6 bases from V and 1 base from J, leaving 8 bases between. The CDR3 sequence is CATSRPENTGELFF. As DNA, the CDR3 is TGTGCCACCAGTCGGCCTGAGAACACCGGGGAGCTGTTTTTT.

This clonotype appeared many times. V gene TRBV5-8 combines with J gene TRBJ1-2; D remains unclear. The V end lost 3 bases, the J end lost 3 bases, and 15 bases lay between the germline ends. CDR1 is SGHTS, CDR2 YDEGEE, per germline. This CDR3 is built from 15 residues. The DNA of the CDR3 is TGTGCCAGCAGCTCCGGAACAGTGCTCGACTATGGCTACACCTTC. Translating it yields CASSSGTVLDYGYTF.

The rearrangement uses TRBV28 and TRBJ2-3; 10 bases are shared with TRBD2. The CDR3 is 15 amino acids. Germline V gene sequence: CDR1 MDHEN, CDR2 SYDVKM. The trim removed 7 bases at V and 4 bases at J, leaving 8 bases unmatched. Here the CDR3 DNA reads TGTGCCAGCACCAAAGCGGGGGGGCGCGCAGATACGCAGTATTTT. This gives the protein CASTKAGGRADTQYF.

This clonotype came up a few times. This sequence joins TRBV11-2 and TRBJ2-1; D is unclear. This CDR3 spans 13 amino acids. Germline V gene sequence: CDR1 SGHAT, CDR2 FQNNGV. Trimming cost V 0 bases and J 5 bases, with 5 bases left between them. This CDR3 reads CASSLDRDNEQFF. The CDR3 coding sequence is TGTGCCAGCAGCTTAGATCGCGACAATGAGCAGTTCTTC.

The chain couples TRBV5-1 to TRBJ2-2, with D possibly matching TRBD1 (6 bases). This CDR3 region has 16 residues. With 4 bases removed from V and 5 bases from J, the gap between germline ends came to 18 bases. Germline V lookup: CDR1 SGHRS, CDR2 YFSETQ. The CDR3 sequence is CASSPTWTELTGELFF. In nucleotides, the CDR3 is TGCGCCAGCAGCCCAACCTGGACAGAGCTTACCGGGGAGCTGTTTTTT. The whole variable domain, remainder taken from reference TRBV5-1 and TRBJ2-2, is KAGVTQTPRYLIKTRGQQVTLSCSPISGHRSVSWYQQTPGQGLQFLFEYFSETQRNKGNFPGRFSGRQFSNSRSEMNVSTLELGDSALYLCASSPTWTELTGELFFGEGSRLTVL.

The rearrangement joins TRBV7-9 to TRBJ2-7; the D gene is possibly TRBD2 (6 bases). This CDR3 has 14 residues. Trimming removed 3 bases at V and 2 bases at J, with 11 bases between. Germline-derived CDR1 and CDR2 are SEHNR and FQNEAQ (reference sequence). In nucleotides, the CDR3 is TGTGCCAGCAGCTTGGAGGGGAACACCTACGAGCAGTACTTC. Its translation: CASSLEGNTYEQYF.